This T cell receptor beta chain originates from a study of blood T cell repertoires in COVID-19. The germline V gene has CDR1 MNHEY and CDR2 SVGAGI. This CDR3 region has 12 residues. Unmatched junction bases numbered 8, after V lost 10 bases and J lost 5 bases. Repertoires were generated with immunoSEQ multiplex PCR, while TCRdb's copy carries only in-frame clones and drops some. The sample includes around 81,000 clones, 86% of them seen just once. The chain recombines TRBV6-5 with TRBJ2-7; 7 bases fit TRBD2. The receptor's source is a woman in her fifties or sixties with acute or convalescent COVID-19. Sequencing was performed on peripheral blood. The CDR3 coding sequence is TGTGCCACGGGGCGGGGGATAAACGAGCAGTACTTC. It specifies CATGRGINEQYF.